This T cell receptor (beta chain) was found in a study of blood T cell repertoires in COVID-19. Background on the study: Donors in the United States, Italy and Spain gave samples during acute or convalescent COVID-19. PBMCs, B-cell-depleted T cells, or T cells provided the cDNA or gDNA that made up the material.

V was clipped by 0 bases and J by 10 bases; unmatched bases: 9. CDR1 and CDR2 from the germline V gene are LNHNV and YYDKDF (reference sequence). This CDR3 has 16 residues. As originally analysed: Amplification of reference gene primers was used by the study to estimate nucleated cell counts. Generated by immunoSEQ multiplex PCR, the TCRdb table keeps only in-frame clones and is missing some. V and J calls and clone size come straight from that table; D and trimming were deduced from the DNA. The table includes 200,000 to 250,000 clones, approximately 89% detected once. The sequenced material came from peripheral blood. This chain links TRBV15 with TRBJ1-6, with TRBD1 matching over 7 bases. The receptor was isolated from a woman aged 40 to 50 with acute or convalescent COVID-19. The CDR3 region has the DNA TGTGCCACCAGCAGAGATCTTTCCCCCAGGGGGTCACCCCTCCACTTT. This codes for CATSRDLSPRGSPLHF.